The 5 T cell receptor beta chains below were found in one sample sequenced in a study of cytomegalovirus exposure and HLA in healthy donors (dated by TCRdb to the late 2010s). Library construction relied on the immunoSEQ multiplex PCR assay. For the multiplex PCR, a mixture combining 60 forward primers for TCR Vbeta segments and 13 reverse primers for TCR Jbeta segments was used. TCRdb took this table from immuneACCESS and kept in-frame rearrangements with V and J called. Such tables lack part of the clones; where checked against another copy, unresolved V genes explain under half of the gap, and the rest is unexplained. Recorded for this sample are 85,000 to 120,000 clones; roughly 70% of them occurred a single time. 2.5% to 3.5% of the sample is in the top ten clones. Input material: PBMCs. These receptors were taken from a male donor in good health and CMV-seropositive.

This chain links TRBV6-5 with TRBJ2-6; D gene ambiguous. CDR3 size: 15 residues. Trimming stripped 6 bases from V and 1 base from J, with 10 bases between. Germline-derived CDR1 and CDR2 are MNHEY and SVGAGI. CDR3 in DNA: TGTGCCAGCAGCTATTTAATTTCTGGGGCCAACGTCCTGACTTTC. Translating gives CASSYLISGANVLTF.

As DNA, the CDR3 is TGTGCCAGCAGCCGGAGGGGGTTTATAGCGGGGTGGGATGAGCAGTTCTTC. Amino acids: CASSRRGFIAGWDEQFF. The chain recombines TRBV11-2 with TRBJ2-1; 8 bases match TRBD2. The J segment lost 8 bases and the V segment lost 5 bases, leaving 17 bases of the junction unmatched. CDR1 and CDR2 (germline): SGHAT, FQNNGV. The CDR3 runs 17 residues.

This CDR3 is CATSSGTGYEQYF. The CDR3 nucleotides are TGTGCCACCAGCTCCGGGACAGGCTACGAGCAGTACTTC. This chain connects TRBV15 to TRBJ2-7, with 8 bases aligning to TRBD1. Germline values: CDR1 LNHNV, CDR2 YYDKDF (reference sequence). V trimming: 5 bases; J trimming: 3 bases; junction bases outside the gene matches: 3. This CDR3 region has 13 residues.

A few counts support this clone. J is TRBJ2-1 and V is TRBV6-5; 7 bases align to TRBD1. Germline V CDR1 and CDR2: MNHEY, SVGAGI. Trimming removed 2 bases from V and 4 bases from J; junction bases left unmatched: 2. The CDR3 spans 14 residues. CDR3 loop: CASSYVGQYNEQFF. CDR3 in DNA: TGTGCCAGCAGTTACGTGGGACAGTACAATGAGCAGTTCTTC.

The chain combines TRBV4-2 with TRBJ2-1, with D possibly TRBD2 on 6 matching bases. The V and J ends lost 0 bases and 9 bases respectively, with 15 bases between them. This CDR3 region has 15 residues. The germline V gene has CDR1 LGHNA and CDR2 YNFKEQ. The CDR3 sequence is CASSQDGGVDSEQFF. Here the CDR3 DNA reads TGTGCCAGCAGCCAAGACGGCGGGGTGGATAGTGAGCAGTTCTTC.